This is a list of T cell receptor beta chains from one sample in a study of identical twins. MiXCR, applied by TCRdb to the 5' RACE reads, yields one record per CDR3 protein. This sample has roughly 240,000 distinct CDR3 sequences; 5.5% to 7% occur once, and the top ten carry 3% to 4%. The same specimen was also included in a second study, on yellow fever vaccine responses in identical twins.

Sequenced: memory (CD45RO+) T cells sorted from blood. All receptors derive from a woman younger than 30 in good health. Both conserved end residues are part of each CDR3. A D gene is named only where the DNA matches it firmly. Size is omitted from some rows. Given values are once, few, many or a class for expanded clones.

D,J,size,V,CDR3,DNA
TRBD2,TRBJ2-2,.,TRBV3-1,CATSQELRLAGGQNTGELFF,TGTGCCACCAGCCAAGAGCTCCGACTAGCGGGGGGACAAAACACCGGGGAGCTGTTTTTT
.,TRBJ1-1,many,TRBV10-3,CAISEGSMNTEAFF,TGTGCCATCAGTGAGGGGAGCATGAACACTGAAGCTTTCTTT
TRBD1,TRBJ2-7,few,TRBV2,CASSLPQGGKNEQYF,TGTGCCAGCAGTCTCCCACAGGGGGGTAAGAACGAGCAGTACTTC
.,TRBJ2-5,.,TRBV5-1,CASSLSSETQYF,TGCGCCAGCAGCTTATCATCCGAGACCCAGTACTTC
TRBD2,TRBJ2-1,.,TRBV12-3/TRBV12-4,CATRLAYNGQFF,TGTGCCACCCGACTAGCCTACAATGGGCAGTTCTTC
.,TRBJ1-1,many,TRBV7-2,CASSRYGVNTEAFF,TGTGCCAGCAGCCGATATGGGGTGAACACTGAAGCTTTCTTT
.,TRBJ2-4,.,TRBV7-8,CASSLAFVGVENIQYF,TGTGCCAGCAGCTTAGCGTTTGTGGGAGTGGAGAACATTCAGTACTTC
.,TRBJ1-3,.,TRBV6-5,CASSIGNTIYF,TGTGCCAGCAGTATTGGAAACACCATATATTTT
.,TRBJ2-3,.,TRBV7-9,CASSHTENTQYF,TGTGCCAGCAGCCACACAGAGAATACGCAGTATTTT
TRBD2,TRBJ2-1,.,TRBV20-1,CSARPRTGGAGGLGGEQFF,TGCAGTGCTAGACCTAGGACAGGAGGAGCGGGAGGTCTGGGAGGTGAGCAGTTCTTC
.,TRBJ2-3,few,TRBV5-6,CASSLVEGDTQYF,TGTGCCAGCAGCTTGGTCGAGGGAGATACGCAGTATTTT
.,TRBJ2-1,.,TRBV5-1,CASRSSGVSYNEQFF,TGCGCCAGCAGATCCAGTGGGGTATCCTACAATGAGCAGTTCTTC
.,TRBJ1-2,many,TRBV4-2,CASSQDHEASVRANYGYTF,TGTGCCAGCAGCCAAGATCATGAGGCCTCAGTGAGGGCTAACTATGGCTACACCTTC
.,TRBJ1-5,few,TRBV3-1,CASSHVRGQPQHF,TGTGCCAGCAGCCATGTGAGGGGACAGCCCCAGCATTTT
.,TRBJ2-1,many,TRBV20-1,CSARDLLDNEQFF,TGCAGTGCTAGAGATCTCTTAGACAATGAGCAGTTCTTC
TRBD1,TRBJ1-1,few,TRBV10-3,CAISESQTGVGKAFF,TGTGCCATCAGTGAGAGTCAAACAGGGGTGGGAAAAGCTTTCTTT
.,TRBJ2-5,few,TRBV28,CASSFYGPQEGETQYF,TGTGCCAGCAGTTTCTATGGTCCCCAAGAGGGGGAGACCCAGTACTTC
TRBD1,TRBJ1-2,few,TRBV28,CASSLPVTGGDYGYTF,TGTGCCAGCAGCCTCCCCGTTACAGGGGGCGACTATGGCTACACCTTC
.,TRBJ2-5,many,TRBV3-1,CASSQADLGLAQTQYF,TGTGCCAGCAGCCAAGCCGACCTTGGGCTAGCGCAAACCCAGTACTTC
TRBD2,TRBJ2-5,many,TRBV4-1,CASSQEEGGGLAGVETQYF,TGCGCCAGCAGCCAAGAAGAAGGGGGGGGACTAGCGGGAGTTGAGACCCAGTACTTC
.,TRBJ2-1,few,TRBV6-5,CASSSGPKSLNEQFF,TGTGCCAGCAGTTCCGGGCCTAAGTCCCTCAATGAGCAGTTCTTC